One T cell receptor beta chain is described in this entry. Its antigen target is currently unknown. Within one base of it there is no much larger clone, and no base qualities were kept. CDR1 and CDR2, looked up from the germline V gene, are MNHEY and SVGAGI. From its cysteine to its phenylalanine, the CDR3 spans 16 amino acids. Just the 48-base CDR3 DNA is kept, in frame starting at base 1. V and J are truncated by 2 bases and 4 bases respectively, leaving an intervening sequence of 17 bases. The cohort was made up of 666 healthy bone marrow donors. At the time of sampling, every cohort member was nominally healthy, though immune exposures that went unrecorded were likely present. The donor tested CMV seronegative, placing the donor among the roughly 340 seronegative members of the cohort. A peripheral blood sample was collected from each donor, and TCR beta sequencing was performed on peripheral blood mononuclear cells. Genomic DNA was extracted from the blood cell samples with the Qiagen DNeasy Blood Extraction Kit.

To prepare the library, the immunoSEQ multiplex PCR assay was applied. For the multiplex PCR, a mixture combining 60 forward primers for TCR Vbeta segments and 13 reverse primers for TCR Jbeta segments was used. The CDR3 region of rearranged TCR beta genes was amplified from genomic DNA by a multiplex PCR assay. Amplified TCR beta libraries were sequenced as 87-base-pair reads on the Illumina HiSeq System. Per the authors' processing: A later analysis counted tens of millions of unique TCR beta chains across the approximately 700 repertoires, and around 12 million of these chains were shared by at least two donors. Raw reads were error-corrected and collapsed into unique sequences with a nearest-neighbor algorithm that merged closely related sequences to remove PCR and sequencing errors. V, D and J gene segments were assigned by aligning CDR3 sequences to IMGT reference sequences. For a sequence to be retained, a match of at least six nucleotides to both a V gene segment and a J gene segment was required. A rearrangement counted as productive if the CDR3 had no stop codons and remained in frame with V and J, and every other rearrangement counted as non-productive. Following IMGT convention, CDR3 was defined as the stretch from the second conserved V-encoded cysteine up to the conserved J-encoded phenylalanine. In an earlier analysis of just under 600 of the donors, sequences lacking an unambiguous match to a single V gene segment were excluded. An earlier analysis of some 610 of the donors called V segments functional above 56.7% productive rearrangements and segregating when the between-donor standard deviation exceeded 5%. To diagnose cytomegalovirus status from the catalog of TCR beta chain sequences, a statistical classification framework was built. In a later analysis, TCR nucleotide sequences were compared against IMGT/GENE-DB human TR gene sequences so that V and J genes could be assigned. The TCRdist pipeline was used in a later analysis to assign CDR3 sequences and most-parsimonious VDJ recombination scenarios. A later analysis defined each TCR beta chain by its CDR3 amino acid sequence plus V-gene family, and excluded reads lacking a unique V-gene family. A later analysis removed roughly 590 highly shared, low-generation-probability nucleotide sequences to deal with suspected cross-contamination and a sequencing artifact. A later analysis calculated a clonal expansion index for each public chain from normalized within-repertoire ranks of inferred template counts. In a later analysis, generation probabilities were computed with a VDJ recombination model fitted to out-of-frame rearrangements, and the resulting probabilities were checked against IGoR. In a later analysis, TCR-TCR, TCR-HLA and TCR-CMV co-occurrence was scored with hypergeometric tests, and a repertoire-size bias correction was applied to TCR pairs. False discovery rates were estimated in a later analysis by permuting HLA or CMV assignments 20 times. A later analysis grouped co-occurring TCRs with DBSCAN, adding TCRdist sequence similarity when clustering within HLA-allele-positive subsets. Repertoires with fewer than 30,000 or more than 120,000 public chains were left out of co-occurrence clustering, as were four to six repertoires with anomalous nucleotide sharing. As stored in TCRdb, this immuneACCESS dataset retains in-frame rearrangements with V and J assigned. A fraction of the clones does not appear; measured against another copy, unresolved V genes explain less than half of the discrepancy, and the remainder lacks a known reason. For V, J and clone size, that table is used; D and trimming come from the DNA. The sample profile shows 200,000 or so clones; around 73% of them were found once. The top ten clones comprise 3.8% of the sample.

The data are from a study of cytomegalovirus exposure and HLA in healthy donors (dated by TCRdb to about 2017). Notes on the research overall: According to an earlier analysis of 587 of the donors, some 180 million T cells yielded 120 million or so unique TCR beta sequences and about 300 Gb of sequence data. An early release covering 500 to 750 HLA-typed donors comprised about 300 gigabases of sequencing data and tens of millions of unique TCR sequences. Of the approximately 400 genotyped donors, approximately 80% fell in the genetic ancestry cluster associated with self-reported Caucasian donors. The study aimed to test whether signatures of past pathogen exposure could be identified by cataloging public T cell receptors. The study used immunosequencing to profile the T cell repertoires of some 600 subjects and linked those repertoires to cytomegalovirus serostatus. Along with the roughly 670-subject first cohort, a separate validation cohort of around 120 different subjects was used. High-throughput TCR immunosequencing, statistical association of individual TCRs with disease status, and machine learning were combined to predict cytomegalovirus infection status. A later analysis re-analyzed previously published TCR beta repertoires from approximately 670 donors and added high-resolution HLA genotyping to study TCR occurrence patterns. In the later analysis, no new phenotypic data were used to find candidate immune exposures; instead, reliance was placed on TCR beta sequences and their occurrence across donors. In an earlier analysis of a few hundred of the donors, high-throughput TCR beta sequencing was used to judge whether each TCR beta V gene segment behaved as functional or pseudogenic. Donor age, sex, ethnicity and CMV serostatus were compiled together with the repertoire data. In a later genetic analysis, genome-wide SNP genotypes for about three fifths of the roughly 670 donors were used, and that subset was treated as a discovery cohort. All discovery cohort repertoires had been generated using a single sequencing platform. HLA typing included class I and class II loci at four-digit resolution. Typing coverage varied by locus: roughly 620-640 donors for A, B, C, DRB1 and DQB1; 522 for DQA1; 600 to 610 for DPA1; around 450 for DPB1. Roughly five DR-DQ haplotypes were treated as single units for association and clustering because of strong linkage in the cohort. On average, around 230,000 unique TCR beta nucleotide sequences were sequenced per donor among a few hundred genotyped donors of the cohort, with 15% to 20% of those sequences being non-productive. Study-wide findings and limitations: In both the original and validation cohorts, the classifier was reported to diagnose cytomegalovirus status with high specificity and sensitivity. In a later genetic analysis, fewer N-insertions in productive TCRs were reported among donors in an Asian-associated ancestry cluster than the roughly 700-donor mean. Because some donors lacked HLA typing at each locus, the association tests relied only on the typed subset. A further reported finding was that TCR beta sequences accurately predicted the HLA-A and HLA-B alleles for most subjects in the first cohort. CMV serostatus was the only immune exposure information available for the cohort. When HLA alleles, especially DR and DQ, strongly co-occurred, TCR associations were difficult to assign to individual alleles. Linkage disequilibrium might explain the correlated functional status among segregating V segments, but an unknown experimental factor could not be ruled out. According to a later analysis, parvovirus B19, influenza, CMV and Epstein-Barr virus appeared linked to several top co-occurrence clusters. In a later analysis, most CMV-associated TCR beta chains were found to appear HLA-restricted, with HLA associations seemingly driven largely by CMV exposure. Most TCR sequences were observed very rarely across donors, whereas some public TCRs were present in many individuals. Because the 87-base-pair reads could not distinguish some IMGT-functional V segments, including TRBV6-2 and TRBV6-3, those segments were excluded. Only TCR beta chains were sequenced in this cohort, and the absence of alpha or paired-chain data limited detectable features. The earlier analysis of 587 of the donors excluded 15 to 20 rarely observed V segments, including chromosome 9 orphons, because counts were too low. In an earlier analysis of around 500 of the donors, most TCR beta V segments appeared in productive rearrangements about 87% or about 30% of the time, broadly matching IMGT annotations. The sequencing pipeline was judged likely to have produced a cluster of highly shared sequence variants as a technical artifact. In a later analysis, TCR association rates were found to vary across HLA loci, with the most associated TCRs seen for DRB1 alleles and the fewest for HLA-C alleles. Roughly uniform sequencing depth across donors was assumed in presence/absence analyses, although this assumption may not hold. The study listed around 160 TCR beta chains as associated with cytomegalovirus. A later analysis associated 16,951 TCR beta sequences with specific HLA alleles at a false discovery rate of 0.05. The authors suggested that the approach could potentially be extended to other disease states and immunological phenotypes. Compared with equally common non-associated chains, HLA-associated TCR beta chains in a later analysis were more clonally expanded and had lower generation probabilities. In vitro tests confirmed that a few of the cytomegalovirus-associated TCR beta chains recognize cytomegalovirus antigens. An association between a missense DCLRE1C variant and V-gene and J-gene trimming of TCR beta chains was found in a later genetic analysis and replicated in an independent cohort.

The sequence joins TRBV6-5 to TRBJ1-2; TRBD1 is perhaps the D gene, given 5 matching bases. The sequencing sample was made of PBMCs. The sequence came from a male donor in good health and CMV-seronegative. CDR3 sequence: CASSYRPSGDVYGYTF. The nucleotides read TGTGCCAGCAGTTACCGCCCGTCGGGGGATGTCTATGGCTACACCTTC.